This TCR beta chain was recorded in a study of T cells in tuberculosis. Worth noting for this clone: Its antigen is still unknown.

Produced via immunoSEQ multiplex PCR; TCRdb's table is partial and in-frame only. Of about 40,000 clones detected, roughly 94% appear once; the ten largest clones hold about 4.7%. Time point meaning: new active TB diagnosis, blood taken before or within 7 days of starting treatment. Germline CDR1 SGHRS, CDR2 YFSETQ. V dropped 3 bases and J dropped 3; count of bases not matched to a gene: 7. This CDR3 has 16 residues. General study results and limits: Active tuberculosis TCR-alpha repertoires lay closer to GMM-specific TCRs than IGRA-negative controls, suggesting clonal expansion.

This material consisted of PBMCs, taken at tuberculosis diagnosis. The chain links TRBV5-1 to TRBJ2-2, with 8 positions matching TRBD1. This receptor was taken from an adult with tuberculosis. In DNA, the CDR3 is TGCGCCAGCAGCTCCTGGGGACAGGATGACACCGGGGAGCTGTTTTTT. Translation: CASSSWGQDDTGELFF.